This section outlines one T cell receptor beta chain sequence together with its context. No antigen is known for it. Healthy bone marrow donors formed the donor group. V lost 3 bases to trimming and J lost 0 bases, with 5 bases between them. The germline CDR1 and CDR2 sequences are SQVTM and ANQGSEA. CDR3 length: 12 amino acids. This entry belongs to a study of cytomegalovirus exposure and HLA in healthy donors. For the study at large: Across under 450 genotyped donors, roughly 85% landed in the Caucasian-associated ancestry cluster. Study-wide findings and caveats: Sequence variants that were highly shared formed a cluster that was likely a sequencing artifact.

The PCR ran on 60 Vbeta and 13 Jbeta primers. TCRdb's table, derived via immunoSEQ multiplex PCR, lists solely in-frame clones and lacks some. The sample contains approximately 170,000 clones, 60% to 80% of which appear only once. The V gene is TRBV29-1, the J gene TRBJ1-1; weak D call: TRBD1 (5 bases). Sample: PBMCs. This TCR was sampled from a man between 40 and 49 years old in good health and CMV-seronegative. The CDR3 reads CSVEGLNTEAFF. CDR3 in DNA: TGCAGCGTTGAGGGGCTGAACACTGAAGCTTTCTTT.